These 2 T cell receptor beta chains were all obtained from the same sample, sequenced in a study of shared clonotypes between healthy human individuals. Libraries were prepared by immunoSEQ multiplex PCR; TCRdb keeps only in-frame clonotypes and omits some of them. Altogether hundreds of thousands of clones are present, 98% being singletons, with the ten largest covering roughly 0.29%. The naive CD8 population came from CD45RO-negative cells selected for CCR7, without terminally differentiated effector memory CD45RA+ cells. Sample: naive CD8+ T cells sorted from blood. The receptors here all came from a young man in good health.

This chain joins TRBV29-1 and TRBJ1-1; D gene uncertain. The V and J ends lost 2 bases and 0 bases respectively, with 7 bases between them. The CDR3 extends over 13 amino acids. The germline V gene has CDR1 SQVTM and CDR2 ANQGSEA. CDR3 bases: TGCAGCGTTGAAATCGGGGTGAACACTGAAGCTTTCTTT. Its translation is CSVEIGVNTEAFF. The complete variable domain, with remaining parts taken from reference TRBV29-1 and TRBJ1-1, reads SAVISQKPSRDICQRGTSLTIQCQVDSQVTMMFWYRQQPGQSLTLIATANQGSEATYESGFVIDKFPISRPNLTFSTLTVSNMSPEDSSIYLCSVEIGVNTEAFFGQGTRLTVV.

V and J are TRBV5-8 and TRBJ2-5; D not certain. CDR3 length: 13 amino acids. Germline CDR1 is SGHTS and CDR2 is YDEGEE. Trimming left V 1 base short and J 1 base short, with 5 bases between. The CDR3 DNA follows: TGTGCCAGCAGCTTGTTAACCCAAGAGACCCAGTACTTC. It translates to CASSLLTQETQYF. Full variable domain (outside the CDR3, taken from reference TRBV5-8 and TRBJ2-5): EAGVTQSPTHLIKTRGQQATLRCSPISGHTSVYWYQQALGLGLQFLLWYDEGEERNRGNFPPRFSGRQFPNYSSELNVNALELEDSALYLCASSLLTQETQYFGPGTRLLVL.